One sample yielded the 27 T cell receptor beta chains listed below, sequenced in a study of neoadjuvant nivolumab and ipilimumab in lung cancer (dated by TCRdb to 2020 to 2021). The receptor library was made with the immunoSEQ multiplex PCR assay. The clones in this table, taken by TCRdb from immuneACCESS, are in-frame only. Not every clone is retained; where verified, under half of the shortfall comes from an unresolved V gene, and the cause of the rest is unknown. The table for this sample lists about 17,000 clones; less than 85% of them were counted only once. The ten largest account for approximately 8% of the sample. The time point label of this sample denotes: at surgical resection after neoadjuvant nivolumab +/- ipilimumab. The sample in question was tumor tissue, obtained after neoadjuvant nivolumab, alone or with ipilimumab, at or shortly before surgery. These receptors were obtained from an adult with non-small cell lung cancer.

This clone was seen a handful of times. This chain uses TRBV6-1 with TRBJ2-5, with TRBD2 matching 11 bases. This CDR3 has 15 residues. CDR1 is MNHNS, CDR2 SASEGT, per germline. V dropped 5 bases and J dropped 7; count of bases not matched to a gene: 9. CDR3 protein: CASSPSGGTRGTQYF. CDR3 bases: TGTGCCAGCAGTCCTAGCGGGGGGACGCGGGGGACCCAGTACTTC.

This chain joins TRBV9 and TRBJ1-1; weak D call: TRBD1 (5 bases). Between the trimmed V and J ends, which lost 0 bases and 3 bases, there was a span of 15 bases. CDR3 length equals 16 residues. CDR1 is SGDLS, CDR2 YYNGEE, per germline. The CDR3 coding sequence is TGTGCCAGCAGCGTAGCTACGCGGGGGTTGGACACTGAAGCTTTCTTT. Amino acid sequence: CASSVATRGLDTEAFF.

This sequence joins TRBV5-6 and TRBJ2-1; 15 nucleotides match TRBD2. This CDR3 is 18 amino acids long. The V gene's germline CDR1 is SGHDT and CDR2 YYEEEE. V dropped 2 bases and J dropped 9; count of bases not matched to a gene: 12. The CDR3 DNA follows: TGTGCCAGCAGCTTAAAGATAGGACTAGCGGGGGGGTTAGGTGAGCAGTTCTTC. It specifies CASSLKIGLAGGLGEQFF.

This clone occurred once. This sequence joins TRBV29-1 and TRBJ2-7; the match to TRBD2 covers 9 bases. This CDR3 comprises 16 residues. Germline V gives CDR1 SQVTM, CDR2 ANQGSEA. With V trimmed by 4 bases and J by 0 bases, 10 bases remained unmatched. As DNA, the CDR3 is TGCAGCGTTGCGGGTCTAGCGGGGCGGACCTCCTACGAGCAGTACTTC. It specifies CSVAGLAGRTSYEQYF.

This chain connects TRBV5-4 to TRBJ2-1; a possible D gene is TRBD1 (6 bases). V was shortened by 4 bases and J by 8 bases, with 16 bases between the two germline ends. Germline V lookup: CDR1 SGHNT, CDR2 YYREEE (reference sequence). The CDR3 consists of 14 residues. The CDR3 sequence is CASSPGVYNDEQFF. The DNA of the CDR3 is TGTGCCAGCAGCCCAGGGGTATACAACGATGAGCAGTTCTTC.

This rearrangement joins TRBV6-5 to TRBJ1-2; D might be TRBD1 (5 bases). V dropped 6 bases and J dropped 5 bases, with 16 bases sitting between them. The CDR3 spans 14 residues. CDR1 is MNHEY, CDR2 SVGAGI, per germline. Here the CDR3 reads CASSHGGEGYGYTF. Written as DNA, the CDR3 is TGTGCCAGCAGCCACGGAGGAGAGGGGTATGGCTACACCTTC.

The rearrangement uses TRBV6-5 and TRBJ1-2; a possible D gene is TRBD1 (5 bases). The V end lost 5 bases, the J end lost 4 bases, and 17 bases lay between the germline ends. The CDR3 is 15 residues long. CDR1 MNHEY and CDR2 SVGAGI come from the germline V gene. CDR3 bases: TGTGCCAGCAGTACCACAGCCCGACAGTCCTATGGCTACACCTTC. Amino acid sequence: CASSTTARQSYGYTF.

The J gene is TRBJ1-2, the V gene TRBV4-1, with D perhaps matching TRBD1 (5 bases). The germline V gene has CDR1 MGHRA and CDR2 YSYEKL. There are 15 residues in the CDR3. V was cut by 1 base and J by 3 bases, with 12 bases left in between. In DNA, the CDR3 is TGCGCCAGCAGCCAAGTGCCCGGGACGGACTATGGCTACACCTTC. Translation: CASSQVPGTDYGYTF.

This clone appeared once. The rearrangement joins TRBV7-9 to TRBJ2-5, with D perhaps given as TRBD1 or TRBD2 (5 bases each). The CDR3 runs to 14 residues. CDR1 and CDR2 from the germline V gene are SEHNR and FQNEAQ (reference sequence). V lost 3 bases to trimming and J lost 4 bases, with 12 bases between them. The CDR3 sequence: CASSFGGVGETQYF. As DNA, the CDR3 is TGTGCCAGCAGCTTTGGGGGAGTGGGAGAGACCCAGTACTTC.

This chain connects TRBV7-3 to TRBJ2-3; D call uncertain. Germline CDR1 and CDR2: SGHTA and FQGTGA. The CDR3 extends over 12 amino acids. The ends were cut back, 5 bases at V and 2 bases at J, with 5 bases in the middle. CDR3 nucleotide sequence: TGTGCCAGCAGCCCGGACACAGATACGCAGTATTTT. Protein sequence: CASSPDTDTQYF.

This rearrangement joins TRBV30 to TRBJ2-2; D uncertain. This CDR3 has 12 amino acids. The germline gives CDR1 GTSNPN, CDR2 SVGIG (reference sequence). V was cut by 3 bases and J by 0 bases, with 2 bases left in between. The CDR3 DNA reads as TGTGCCTGGAGCCCGAACACCGGGGAGCTGTTTTTT. The encoded protein is CAWSPNTGELFF.

The chain is built from TRBV28 and TRBJ2-6, with D hard to call. The CDR3 totals 14 residues. The ends were cut back, 3 bases at V and 0 bases at J, with 3 bases in the middle. Germline V gene lookup returns CDR1 MDHEN and CDR2 SYDVKM. CDR3 sequence: CASSFRSGANVLTF. The CDR3, as DNA: TGTGCCAGCAGTTTCCGCTCTGGGGCCAACGTCCTGACTTTC.

This clone was seen more than once but under ten times. The rearrangement links TRBV4-2 to TRBJ2-2; possible D gene TRBD1, 5 bases. Germline V CDR1 and CDR2: LGHNA, YNFKEQ. The length of the CDR3 is 16 residues. Trimming shortened V by 5 bases and J by 0 bases, and 13 bases separated the two germline ends. The CDR3 sequence: CASSALDSTNTGELFF. The DNA for the CDR3 is TGTGCCAGCAGCGCACTCGACAGTACGAACACCGGGGAGCTGTTTTTT.

In DNA, the CDR3 is TGTGCCAGCAGCTTGATGTTTGACAGGGGGGGTCTTGATCCGTTCTTC. Translating gives CASSLMFDRGGLDPFF. The chain employs TRBV5-6 and TRBJ2-1; TRBD1 matches at 9 bases. This CDR3 has 16 residues. The trim removed 1 base at V and 15 bases at J, leaving 17 bases unmatched. Per the germline V gene, CDR1 is SGHDT and CDR2 is YYEEEE.

This sequence joins TRBV6-5 and TRBJ1-5, with a weak D call TRBD1 (5 bases). The V end was cut by 10 bases, the J end by 0 bases, with 10 bases between. The CDR3 totals 13 residues. The germline gives CDR1 MNHEY, CDR2 SVGAGI. DNA of the CDR3: TGTGCCACCGGACAATCTAGCAATCAGCCCCAGCATTTT. Its protein product is CATGQSSNQPQHF.

The V and J genes are TRBV6-6 and TRBJ1-2; D remains ambiguous. The ends were cut back, 4 bases at V and 0 bases at J, with 12 bases in the middle. Looked up from germline, CDR1 is MNHNY and CDR2 is SVGAGI (reference sequence). CDR3 length: 15 residues. CDR3 loop: CASSFWTDSNYGYTF. The CDR3 DNA sequence: TGTGCCAGCAGTTTTTGGACGGACTCTAACTATGGCTACACCTTC.

The CDR3 loop is CASAEPGAPYGYTF. Here the CDR3 DNA reads TGCGCCAGCGCCGAACCAGGGGCCCCCTATGGCTACACCTTC. This chain connects TRBV5-1 to TRBJ1-2; TRBD1 might be the D (6 bases). Germline CDR1 is SGHRS and CDR2 is YFSETQ. The CDR3 loop spans 14 amino acids. V lost 7 bases and J 4 bases, leaving 17 bases between the germline ends.

V usage is TRBV18 and J usage is TRBJ1-1; D is uncertain. Trimming cost V 3 bases and J 7 bases, with 18 bases left between them. The V gene's germline CDR1 is KGHSH and CDR2 LQKENI. The CDR3 contains 15 residues. The CDR3 spells CASSPMTGGWDEAFF. CDR3 DNA: TGTGCCAGCTCACCCATGACCGGAGGCTGGGATGAAGCTTTCTTT.

V and J are TRBV18 and TRBJ2-7; the match to TRBD1 covers 9 bases. The CDR3 runs to 14 residues. The V segment lost 0 bases and the J segment 4 bases; nucleotides outside the gene matches: 1. Germline V gene lookup returns CDR1 KGHSH and CDR2 LQKENI. The CDR3 nucleotides read TGTGCCAGCTCACCACCGGGACAGGGTTACGAGCAGTACTTC. It codes for CASSPPGQGYEQYF.

The V call is TRBV11-2, the J call TRBJ2-5, with D possibly being TRBD1 (6 bases). CDR3 size: 13 residues. V shed 5 bases and J shed 5 bases, with 12 bases lying between them. CDR1 and CDR2 from the germline V gene are SGHAT and FQNNGV. CDR3 bases: TGTGCCAGCAGCCCGGGACATTGGGAGACCCAGTACTTC. It translates to CASSPGHWETQYF.

The chain has TRBV9 and TRBJ1-1; D might be TRBD1 (5 bases). Between the trimmed V and J ends, which lost 4 bases and 5 bases, there was a span of 12 bases. This CDR3 is 13 amino acids long. Germline V gene data show CDR1 as SGDLS and CDR2 as YYNGEE. This CDR3 is CASSTGTGTEAFF. CDR3 sequence (DNA): TGTGCCAGCAGCACCGGGACTGGTACTGAAGCTTTCTTT.

The chain employs TRBV7-6 and TRBJ2-7; D is unclear. The V gene's germline CDR1 is SGHVS and CDR2 FNYEAQ. The CDR3 sequence is 14 residues long. Trimming took 5 bases from V and 2 from J, leaving 13 bases between them. CDR3 protein: CASSQEAKTYEQYF. The CDR3 nucleotides are TGTGCCAGCAGCCAGGAAGCCAAGACCTACGAGCAGTACTTC.

The V and J genes are TRBV7-9 and TRBJ2-4; unclear D gene. The germline V and J ends were trimmed by 5 bases and 8 bases, with 16 bases remaining between them. The CDR3 sequence is 14 residues long. The germline V gene has CDR1 SEHNR and CDR2 FQNEAQ (reference sequence). This chain's CDR3 is CASSPGGGSDIQYF. CDR3 coding DNA: TGTGCCAGCAGCCCGGGTGGTGGGTCGGACATTCAGTACTTC.

The gene calls are TRBV5-1 and TRBJ2-1; 10 bases are shared with TRBD2. The CDR3 consists of 16 residues. V dropped 0 bases and J dropped 4; count of bases not matched to a gene: 4. From germline, CDR1 is SGHRS and CDR2 YFSETQ. This chain's CDR3 is CASSLEGTSEYNEQFF. Here the CDR3 DNA reads TGCGCCAGCAGCTTGGAAGGGACTAGCGAATACAATGAGCAGTTCTTC.

This chain joins TRBV19 and TRBJ1-1; no reliable D call. CDR1 and CDR2 (germline): LNHDA, SQIVND (reference sequence). Between the trimmed V and J ends, which lost 9 bases and 4 bases, there was a span of 15 bases. This CDR3 region has 13 residues. Here the CDR3 DNA reads TGTGCCAGCGGGTCGGGAGAAACCACTGAAGCTTTCTTT. It yields the protein CASGSGETTEAFF.

This sequence joins TRBV19 and TRBJ2-2, with D possibly being TRBD1 (5 bases). Trimming stripped 4 bases from V and 7 bases from J, with 10 bases between. Germline V gives CDR1 LNHDA, CDR2 SQIVND (reference sequence). The CDR3 totals 13 residues. CDR3 nucleotide sequence: TGTGCCAGTAGTACAACAGGCGTCGGGGAGCTGTTTTTT. Protein: CASSTTGVGELFF.

This clone is a singleton in its sample. The V call is TRBV11-3, the J call TRBJ2-1; 8 bases are shared with TRBD2. Trimming cost V 0 bases and J 3 bases; bases outside gene matches: 7. This CDR3 contains 17 residues. The V gene's germline CDR1 is SGHNT and CDR2 YENEEA. The CDR3 bases are TGTGCCAGCAGCTTAGATCAAGGCGGGGGGATCTACAATGAGCAGTTCTTC. Its protein is CASSLDQGGGIYNEQFF. Using reference TRBV11-3 and TRBJ2-1 for the parts outside the CDR3, the full variable domain is EAGVVQSPRYKIIEKKQPVAFWCNPISGHNTLYWYLQNLGQGPELLIRYENEEAVDDSQLPKDRFSAERLKGVDSTLKIQPAELGDSAVYLCASSLDQGGGIYNEQFFGPGTRLTVL.